Following are 4 T cell receptor beta chains from one sample sequenced in a study of Graves' ophthalmopathy and Graves' hyperthyroidism. RNA transcripts provided the template for amplifying TCR beta CDR3 regions. Investigators did first-round RT-PCR with HTBI primers, then second-round multiplex PCR. From the multiplex PCR reads, TCRdb called clonotypes with MiXCR, one entry per CDR3 protein. The repertoire holds about 620,000 distinct CDR3 sequences, with approximately 21% as singletons. Sequencing input: peripheral blood. All receptors derive from a woman aged 18-29 years with stable Graves' hyperthyroidism. Some clones in this sample may be carry-over from other donors' samples.

The rearrangement joins TRBV15 to TRBJ2-4; 7 bases fit TRBD1. Unmatched junction bases numbered 5, after V lost 0 bases and J lost 0 bases. The CDR3 extends over 17 amino acids. The germline V gene encodes CDR1 LNHNV and CDR2 YYDKDF (reference sequence). The CDR3 DNA follows: TGTGCCACCAGCAGAGATCTGACAGGGCTAGCCAAAAACATTCAGTACTTC. It translates to CATSRDLTGLAKNIQYF.

Many counts were recorded for this clonotype. The gene calls are TRBV11-3 and TRBJ2-7; D remains ambiguous. CDR3 length equals 15 residues. The V end was cut by 1 base, the J end by 1 base, with 11 bases between. CDR1 and CDR2 from the germline V gene are SGHNT and YENEEA. Here the CDR3 DNA reads TGTGCCAGCAGCTTAGCCCGGCCGAAATCCTACGAGCAGTACTTC. The encoded protein is CASSLARPKSYEQYF.

This clonotype was detected a few times. The gene calls are TRBV2 and TRBJ1-5; the D gene is possibly TRBD1 (5 bases). CDR3 length: 14 amino acids. Germline values: CDR1 SNHLY, CDR2 FYNNEI. V was cut by 5 bases and J by 6 bases, with 14 bases left in between. The CDR3 nucleotides are TGTGCCAGCAGTCAACTACAGAGGGGTCAGCCCCAGCATTTT. Translating it yields CASSQLQRGQPQHF.

This clonotype was detected many times. The chain employs TRBV6-1 and TRBJ1-2; possible D gene TRBD1, 6 bases. The CDR3 covers 17 residues. The ends were cut back, 1 base at V and 0 bases at J, with 15 bases in the middle. CDR1 and CDR2 from the germline V gene are MNHNS and SASEGT. CDR3 protein: CASSEGGRGIPNYGYTF. CDR3 bases: TGTGCCAGCAGTGAAGGCGGAAGGGGGATTCCTAACTATGGCTACACCTTC.